What follows are 25 T cell receptor beta chains derived from one specimen sequenced in a study of shared clonotypes between healthy human individuals. Here immunoSEQ multiplex PCR was the method, and the copy in TCRdb shows in-frame clones only, minus some. The sample records a few hundred thousand clones, around 97% being singletons. The specimen was naive CD4+ T cells sorted from blood. This sample's subset: CD45RA+ positively selected. The origin of the receptors is a young woman in good health.

The genes are TRBV7-6 and TRBJ2-3, with 10 bases that match TRBD2. There are 14 residues in the CDR3. Trimming at V came to 5 bases and at J to 7 bases, leaving 6 bases not matched to a gene. Germline V gene data show CDR1 as SGHVS and CDR2 as FNYEAQ. The CDR3 loop is CASSPRTSGNTQYF. In nucleotides, the CDR3 is TGTGCCAGCAGCCCTCGGACTAGCGGCAATACGCAGTATTTT.

J is TRBJ1-5 and V is TRBV23-1, with D possibly TRBD1 on 5 matching bases. TRBV23-1 is an open reading frame whose function is uncertain. The V end lost 0 bases, the J end lost 4 bases, and 16 bases lay between the germline ends. The CDR3 runs to 17 residues. The CDR3 spells CASSQSLGDSNNQPQHF. Here the CDR3 DNA reads TGCGCCAGCAGTCAATCGCTTGGAGACAGCAATAATCAGCCCCAGCATTTT.

J is TRBJ1-1 and V is TRBV28, with D uncertain. Germline CDR1 reads MDHEN; CDR2 reads SYDVKM. The CDR3 contains 12 residues. V dropped 4 bases and J dropped 3 bases, with 6 bases sitting between them. CDR3 protein: CASSSPHTEAFF. CDR3 nucleotide sequence: TGTGCCAGCAGTTCCCCACACACTGAAGCTTTCTTT.

The chain employs TRBV20-1 and TRBJ2-7; D is unresolved. The CDR3 length is 11 residues. CDR1 and CDR2 from the germline V gene are DFQATT and SNEGSKA (reference sequence). The V end lost 3 bases, the J end lost 3 bases, and 6 bases lay between the germline ends. The CDR3 here is CSASKIYEQYF. In DNA form, the CDR3 reads TGCAGTGCTAGCAAGATCTACGAGCAGTACTTC.

The V call is TRBV5-1, the J call TRBJ2-1, with 11 bases identical to TRBD2. This CDR3 spans 18 amino acids. Germline lookup yields CDR1 SGHRS and CDR2 YFSETQ. The V and J ends lost 3 bases and 6 bases, in that order; junction bases with no gene match: 14. The CDR3 loop reads CASSSGLAGGARANEQFF. Written as DNA, the CDR3 is TGCGCCAGCAGCTCTGGACTAGCGGGCGGGGCGAGGGCCAATGAGCAGTTCTTC.

This clone was observed a handful of times. V is TRBV6-6 and J is TRBJ2-1; 10 bases are a match to TRBD2. CDR3 length equals 15 residues. Germline V CDR1 and CDR2: MNHNY, SVGAGI (reference sequence). Trimming at V came to 8 bases and at J to 8 bases, leaving 12 bases not matched to a gene. The CDR3 DNA sequence: TGTGCCAGCCTGGGGCGGCTAGCGGGAGAGCATGAGCAGTTCTTC. Protein sequence: CASLGRLAGEHEQFF.

The chain links TRBV19 to TRBJ2-3, with D hard to call. The CDR3 is 12 residues long. The V end lost 7 bases, the J end lost 2 bases, and 7 bases lay between the germline ends. Germline V CDR1 and CDR2: LNHDA, SQIVND (reference sequence). DNA for the CDR3: TGTGCCAGTAAAGCTTCCACAGATACGCAGTATTTT. Amino acids: CASKASTDTQYF.

This chain connects TRBV9 to TRBJ2-7, with TRBD1 matching 9 bases. V dropped 0 bases and J dropped 3; count of bases not matched to a gene: 4. This CDR3 is 15 amino acids long. CDR1 is SGDLS, CDR2 YYNGEE, per germline. The CDR3 DNA reads TGTGCCAGCAGCGTAGGGGACAGGGTATTCTACGAGCAGTACTTC. It translates to CASSVGDRVFYEQYF.

The chain carries TRBV28 and TRBJ2-3; D may be TRBD1 (6 bases). Germline V CDR1 and CDR2: MDHEN, SYDVKM. Trimming stripped 3 bases from V and 2 bases from J, with 12 bases between. The CDR3 contains 15 residues. CDR3 sequence reads: CASSLAGANTDTQYF. CDR3 nucleotides: TGTGCCAGCAGTTTGGCAGGGGCTAACACAGATACGCAGTATTTT.

Only one count was recorded for this clone. The chain links TRBV5-1 to TRBJ2-1, with 12 bases matching TRBD2. The CDR3 contains 16 residues. V lost 4 bases to trimming and J lost 5 bases; unmatched junction nucleotides: 7. Germline CDR1 is SGHRS and CDR2 is YFSETQ. The CDR3 DNA follows: TGCGCCAGCAGCCCGACTAGCGGGAGTTACAACAATGAGCAGTTCTTC. Protein product: CASSPTSGSYNNEQFF.

The chain employs TRBV10-3 and TRBJ2-5, with 7 bases that match TRBD1. There are 14 residues in the CDR3. Germline V gives CDR1 ENHRY, CDR2 SYGVKD. V shed 5 bases, J shed 3 bases, and the junction held 6 bases outside the gene matches. The CDR3 loop is CAISPDRAKETQYF. In nucleotides, the CDR3 is TGTGCCATCAGTCCCGACAGGGCTAAAGAGACCCAGTACTTC.

The chain is built from TRBV19 and TRBJ2-3, with TRBD2 matching 11 bases. The CDR3 runs to 14 residues. Germline lookup yields CDR1 LNHDA and CDR2 SQIVND (reference sequence). Trimming took 5 bases from V and 4 from J; bases not matched to a gene: 2. The CDR3 region is CASSDSGRADTQYF. CDR3 bases: TGTGCCAGTAGTGATAGCGGGAGGGCAGATACGCAGTATTTT.

The CDR3 coding sequence is TGTGCCAGCAGCTCTAGCGGGATCAGCTCCTACAATGAGCAGTTCTTC. Translation: CASSSSGISSYNEQFF. The chain couples TRBV7-9 to TRBJ2-1; 9 bases match TRBD2. This CDR3 comprises 16 residues. Trimming at V came to 4 bases and at J to 0 bases, leaving 4 bases not matched to a gene. Per germline, CDR1 SEHNR and CDR2 FQNEAQ (reference sequence).

V is TRBV18 and J is TRBJ2-2, with a possible D match to TRBD2 (6 bases). CDR1 and CDR2 (germline): KGHSH, LQKENI. CDR3 size: 14 residues. V was trimmed by 1 base and J by 5 bases, leaving 8 bases between them. The DNA of the CDR3 is TGTGCCAGCTCACCACAGAGCGGGACCGGGGAGCTGTTTTTT. Amino acids: CASSPQSGTGELFF.

CDR3 residues: CASSPQGHTTYEQYF. CDR3 DNA sequence: TGTGCCAGCAGTCCCCAGGGACACACTACCTACGAGCAGTACTTC. This rearrangement joins TRBV28 to TRBJ2-7; a weak D match, TRBD1 (6 bases). Between the trimmed V and J ends, which lost 5 bases and 2 bases, there was a span of 16 bases. The CDR3 is made up of 15 amino acids. Germline V gives CDR1 MDHEN, CDR2 SYDVKM.

The J gene is TRBJ2-5, the V gene TRBV10-1; D is ambiguous. Germline assignment: CDR1 WNHNN and CDR2 SYGVQD (reference sequence). V lost 4 bases, J lost 1 base, and 10 bases lay in between. The CDR3 has 14 amino acids. CDR3 amino acids: CASSGLRGQETQYF. CDR3 sequence (DNA): TGCGCCAGCAGTGGTCTGCGCGGCCAAGAGACCCAGTACTTC.

V and J are TRBV7-3 and TRBJ2-5; tentative D call: TRBD1 (6 bases). This CDR3 region has 15 residues. Germline V CDR1 and CDR2: SGHTA, FQGTGA. With 4 bases removed from V and 3 bases from J, the gap between germline ends came to 15 bases. DNA of the CDR3: TGTGCCAGCAGCTCAGGATATGGACAGAAAGAGACCCAGTACTTC. Translating gives CASSSGYGQKETQYF.

The chain joins TRBV28 to TRBJ2-7; 9 nucleotides line up with TRBD1. The V gene's germline CDR1 is MDHEN and CDR2 SYDVKM. After removal of 3 bases from V and 5 bases from J, the junction contained 8 bases not matched to a gene. The CDR3 loop spans 15 amino acids. The CDR3 loop reads CASSFGGTGSDEQYF. Here the CDR3 DNA reads TGTGCCAGCAGTTTCGGTGGGACAGGGTCCGACGAGCAGTACTTC.

The chain couples TRBV7-9 to TRBJ1-2; D gene ambiguous. The CDR3 loop spans 12 amino acids. Per the germline V gene, CDR1 is SEHNR and CDR2 is FQNEAQ (reference sequence). The V end was cut by 2 bases, the J end by 8 bases, with 9 bases between. CDR3 DNA: TGTGCCAGCAGCTTAATCGGGCGAGGCTACACCTTC. This translates into CASSLIGRGYTF.

CDR3 in amino acids: CASSLGESNWNTEAFF. The CDR3 nucleotides are TGTGCCAGCAGCTTAGGAGAGTCAAATTGGAACACTGAAGCTTTCTTT. The genes are TRBV7-2 and TRBJ1-1; D is ambiguous. Germline values: CDR1 SGHTA, CDR2 FQGNSA. The CDR3 sequence is 16 residues long. V dropped 1 base and J dropped 1 base, with 13 bases sitting between them.

The gene calls are TRBV18 and TRBJ2-5; a weak D match, TRBD1 (6 bases). The ends were cut back, 5 bases at V and 5 bases at J, with 18 bases in the middle. The CDR3 extends over 15 amino acids. CDR1 is KGHSH, CDR2 LQKENI, per germline. The CDR3 sequence: CASSGGSQGRETQYF. In DNA, the CDR3 is TGTGCCAGCTCAGGAGGTTCACAGGGTCGGGAGACCCAGTACTTC.

The V and J genes are TRBV14 and TRBJ2-7, with D unresolved. CDR1 SGHDN and CDR2 FVKESK come from the germline V gene. The CDR3 length is 13 residues. Trimming removed 1 base from V and 2 bases from J, with 6 bases in between. CDR3 in amino acids: CASSQADTYEQYF. CDR3 nucleotide sequence: TGTGCCAGCAGCCAAGCTGACACCTACGAGCAGTACTTC.

The V and J genes are TRBV9 and TRBJ1-2; D not resolved. The length of the CDR3 is 12 residues. Germline values: CDR1 SGDLS, CDR2 YYNGEE. Trimming left V 0 bases short and J 5 bases short, with 5 bases between. In nucleotides, the CDR3 is TGTGCCAGCAGCGTAGGGTTGTATGGCTACACCTTC. Amino acids: CASSVGLYGYTF.

This chain uses TRBV6-1 with TRBJ2-7, with TRBD1 matching 7 bases. Trimming at V came to 0 bases and at J to 2 bases, leaving 7 bases not matched to a gene. This CDR3 comprises 16 residues. Germline V gene sequence: CDR1 MNHNS, CDR2 SASEGT. This CDR3 reads CASSEARPGGPYEQYF. The CDR3 bases are TGTGCCAGCAGTGAAGCCAGGCCAGGGGGTCCCTACGAGCAGTACTTC.

The J gene is TRBJ2-1, the V gene TRBV29-1; D gene unclear. V lost 5 bases and J 7 bases, leaving 9 bases between the germline ends. Germline assignment: CDR1 SQVTM and CDR2 ANQGSEA. This CDR3 spans 11 amino acids. CDR3 DNA sequence: TGCAGCGTTCGAGACTGGAATGAGCAGTTCTTC. Protein sequence: CSVRDWNEQFF.